This T cell receptor (beta chain) was retrieved from a study of immune cell composition in non-small cell lung cancer. Using immunoSEQ multiplex PCR, the repertoire was profiled, and TCRdb retains in-frame clones only, with some absent. The sample lists around 3,100 clones, more than 75% occurring once. The CDR3 consists of 14 residues. The ends lost 9 bases at V and 4 bases at J; junction bases unmatched: 11. CDR1 and CDR2 (germline): LNHDA, SQIVND (reference sequence). The sequenced sample consisted of lung tumor tissue. This chain connects TRBV19 to TRBJ1-2; 7 bases are a match to TRBD1. This TCR derives from a human donor with non-small cell lung cancer. The CDR3 loop reads CASNPGTASYGYTF. CDR3 nucleotides: TGTGCCAGCAACCCCGGGACAGCTAGCTATGGCTACACCTTC. The whole variable domain, remainder taken from reference TRBV19 and TRBJ1-2, is DGGITQSPKYLFRKEGQNVTLSCEQNLNHDAMYWYRQDPGQGLRLIYYSQIVNDFQKGDIAEGYSVSREKKESFPLTVTSAQKNPTAFYLCASNPGTASYGYTFGSGTRLTVV.